This T cell receptor (beta chain) was recovered during a study of blood T cell repertoires in COVID-19. Study as a whole: PBMCs, B-cell-depleted T cells, or T cells were the source of the cDNA or gDNA that made up the material.

TCRdb's table, derived via immunoSEQ multiplex PCR, lists solely in-frame clones and lacks some. The sample holds a few hundred thousand clones, 85% to 90% seen once. Participants were aged about 18 to 95 years, lived in under 25 US areas, and enrolled virtually. Participant-given clinical history determined each cohort assignment. This receptor was identified in a man between 25 and 39 years old who had recovered from COVID-19. Sequenced input: PBMCs or T cells enriched from blood (not recorded which).

CDR3 residues: CASSQVDSSYEQYF. The CDR3 DNA reads as TGTGCCAGCAGCCAAGTGGATAGCAGCTACGAGCAGTACTTC. The rearrangement uses TRBV4-2 and TRBJ2-7; unclear D gene. V lost 1 base and J lost 3, with 10 bases in between. The CDR3 extends over 14 amino acids. Germline V gene sequence: CDR1 LGHNA, CDR2 YNFKEQ.